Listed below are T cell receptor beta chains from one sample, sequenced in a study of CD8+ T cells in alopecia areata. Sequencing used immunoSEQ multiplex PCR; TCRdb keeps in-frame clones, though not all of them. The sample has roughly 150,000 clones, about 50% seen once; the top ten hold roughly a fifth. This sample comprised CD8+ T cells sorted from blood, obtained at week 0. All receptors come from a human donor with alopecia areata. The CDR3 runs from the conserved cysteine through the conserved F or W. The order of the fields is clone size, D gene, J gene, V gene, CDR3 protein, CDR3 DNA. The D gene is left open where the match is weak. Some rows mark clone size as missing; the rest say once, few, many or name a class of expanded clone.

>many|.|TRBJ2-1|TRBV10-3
CAISEPGTFNEQFF
TGTGCCATCAGTGAGCCTGGGACGTTCAATGAGCAGTTCTTC
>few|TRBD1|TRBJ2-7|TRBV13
CASSAEGTDEQYF
TGTGCCAGCAGCGCAGAAGGGACAGACGAGCAGTACTTC
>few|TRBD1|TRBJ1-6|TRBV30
CAWLQGAGLNSPLHF
TGTGCCTGGCTTCAGGGGGCAGGGTTGAATTCACCCCTCCACTTT
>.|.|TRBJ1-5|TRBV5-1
CASSPWTGSNQPQHF
TGCGCCAGCAGCCCCTGGACGGGGAGCAATCAGCCCCAGCATTTT
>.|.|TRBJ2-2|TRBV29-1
CSVSFWGSTSTGELFF
TGCAGCGTCTCATTCTGGGGCAGCACGAGCACCGGGGAGCTGTTTTTT
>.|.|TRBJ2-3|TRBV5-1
CASSEGRGADTQYF
TGCGCCAGCAGCGAGGGACGTGGGGCTGATACGCAGTATTTT
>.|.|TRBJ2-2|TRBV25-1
CASRGPSGELFF
TGTGCCAGCAGGGGGCCCTCCGGGGAGCTGTTTTTT
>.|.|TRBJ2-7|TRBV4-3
CASSQDEEMGRYEQYF
TGCGCCAGCAGCCAAGATGAGGAAATGGGGCGTTACGAGCAGTACTTC
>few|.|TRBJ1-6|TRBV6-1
CASSEEKDWNSPLHF
TGTGCCAGCAGTGAAGAAAAGGATTGGAATTCACCCCTCCACTTT
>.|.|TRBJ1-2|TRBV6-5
CASSYSLDSEGYGYTF
TGTGCCAGCAGTTACTCGTTGGACAGCGAAGGCTATGGCTACACCTTC
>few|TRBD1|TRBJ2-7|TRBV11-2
CASSLTSLVGQGAYEQYF
TGTGCCAGCAGCTTAACAAGTCTCGTCGGACAGGGGGCTTACGAGCAGTACTTC
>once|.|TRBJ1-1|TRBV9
CASKAWGNTEAFF
TGTGCCAGCAAGGCGTGGGGGAACACTGAAGCTTTCTTT
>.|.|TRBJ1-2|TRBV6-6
CAGSYPIGTSGGYTF
TGTGCCGGCAGTTACCCGATCGGGACATCCGGCGGCTACACCTTC
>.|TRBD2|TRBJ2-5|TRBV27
CASSLMGPGGETQYF
TGTGCCAGCAGTTTGATGGGACCCGGGGGGGAGACCCAGTACTTC
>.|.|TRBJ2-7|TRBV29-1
CSVVVGNSYEQYF
TGCAGCGTTGTGGTAGGGAACTCCTACGAGCAGTACTTC
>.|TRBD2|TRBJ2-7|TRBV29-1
CSAELSGGSSYEQYF
TGCAGCGCTGAACTGAGCGGGGGTAGCTCCTACGAGCAGTACTTC
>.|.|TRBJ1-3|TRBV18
CASSPPGLRSGNTIYF
TGTGCCAGCTCACCACCGGGACTCCGCTCTGGAAACACCATATATTTT
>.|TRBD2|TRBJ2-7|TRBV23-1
CASSQSGEGTTVYEQYF
TGCGCCAGCAGTCAATCGGGGGAGGGAACGACTGTCTACGAGCAGTACTTC